One TCR beta chain is described in this entry. This sample was taken from a study of control samples from healthy donors and cancer patients. Germline CDR1 is MDHEN and CDR2 is SYDVKM. Between the trimmed V and J ends, which lost 7 bases and 4 bases, there was a span of 21 bases. This CDR3 is 16 amino acids long. Generated by immunoSEQ multiplex PCR, the TCRdb table keeps only in-frame clones and is missing some. The sample lists about 100,000 clones, about 89% occurring once. This chain connects TRBV28 to TRBJ2-3; TRBD1 might be the D (5 bases). This TCR derives from a man aged 25 to 45 in good health. Sequencing was performed on blood. The CDR3 nucleotides read TGTGCCAGCACTCCCTTTGGGGCAGGGAAGGCAGATACGCAGTATTTT. The encoded protein is CASTPFGAGKADTQYF. Drawing the rest from reference TRBV28 and TRBJ2-3, the complete variable domain is DVKVTQSSRYLVKRTGEKVFLECVQDMDHENMFWYRQDPGLGLRLIYFSYDVKMKEKGDIPEGYSVSREKKERFSLILESASTNQTSMYLCASTPFGAGKADTQYFGPGTRLTVL.